A selection of T cell receptor beta chains follows, all from one sample in a study of T cells in Graves' hyperthyroidism and ophthalmopathy. Using its own MiXCR run on the multiplex PCR reads, TCRdb lists one record per CDR3 protein. The sample carries hundreds of thousands of distinct CDR3 sequences, around 15% recorded once. The sample consisted of blood. All receptors come from a woman younger than 35 with Graves' hyperthyroidism. CDR3s include the opening cysteine and the closing phenylalanine or tryptophan. Fields, in order: D gene, V gene, J gene, clone size, CDR3 DNA, CDR3 protein. A D gene is named only where the DNA matches it firmly. Some rows have no size entry. The others give once, few or many, or a class for an expanded clone.

d_gene: TRBD1; v_gene: TRBV2; j_gene: TRBJ2-7; abundance: NA; CDR3nt: TGTGCCAGCAGTGGACAGGGTTCTGGGGTATCCTACGAGCAGTACTTC; CDR3aa: CASSGQGSGVSYEQYF
d_gene: NA; v_gene: TRBV6-1; j_gene: TRBJ1-2; abundance: many; CDR3nt: TGTGCCAGCAGTGAAAACAACTATGGCTACACCTTC; CDR3aa: CASSENNYGYTF
d_gene: TRBD1; v_gene: TRBV6-1; j_gene: TRBJ1-5; abundance: many; CDR3nt: TGTGCCAGCAGTACGGACAGGGAGATCAATCAGCCCCAGCATTTT; CDR3aa: CASSTDREINQPQHF
d_gene: NA; v_gene: TRBV19; j_gene: TRBJ2-7; abundance: many; CDR3nt: TGTGCCAGCAGGGACGGTAGCTCCTACGAGCAGTACTTC; CDR3aa: CASRDGSSYEQYF
d_gene: NA; v_gene: TRBV20-1; j_gene: TRBJ2-3; abundance: many; CDR3nt: TGCAGTGCTAGACTGAAACTGAGCACAGATACGCAGTATTTT; CDR3aa: CSARLKLSTDTQYF
d_gene: TRBD2; v_gene: TRBV11-1; j_gene: TRBJ2-1; abundance: many; CDR3nt: TGTGCCAGCAGCTACGGACTAGCGGGAATCAATGAGCAGTTCTTC; CDR3aa: CASSYGLAGINEQFF
d_gene: NA; v_gene: TRBV19; j_gene: TRBJ2-7; abundance: few; CDR3nt: TGTGCCAGTAGTATCTCCTCAGACACGCACTACGAGCAGTACTTC; CDR3aa: CASSISSDTHYEQYF
d_gene: NA; v_gene: TRBV6-5; j_gene: TRBJ2-5; abundance: few; CDR3nt: TGTGCCAGCAGTTACTCACAGACTCAGGAGACCCAGTACTTC; CDR3aa: CASSYSQTQETQYF
d_gene: NA; v_gene: TRBV12-3/TRBV12-4; j_gene: TRBJ2-2; abundance: many; CDR3nt: TGTGCCAGCAGCTTAGGGCGGCGGGTGGGCACCGGGGAGCTGTTTTTT; CDR3aa: CASSLGRRVGTGELFF
d_gene: NA; v_gene: TRBV7-9; j_gene: TRBJ1-1; abundance: many; CDR3nt: TGTGCCAGCAGCACAGGGTCGGGAGCCATGAACACTGAAGCTTTCTTT; CDR3aa: CASSTGSGAMNTEAFF
d_gene: TRBD2; v_gene: TRBV4-3; j_gene: TRBJ2-7; abundance: NA; CDR3nt: TGCGCCAGCAGCCAGGGGACTAGGGCCCCTTACGAGCAGTACTTC; CDR3aa: CASSQGTRAPYEQYF
d_gene: TRBD1; v_gene: TRBV12-3/TRBV12-4; j_gene: TRBJ1-1; abundance: many; CDR3nt: TGTGCCAGCAGCTCCACCCGGACAGGGGACGGGTGGAACACTGAAGCTTTCTTT; CDR3aa: CASSSTRTGDGWNTEAFF
d_gene: TRBD1; v_gene: TRBV12-3/TRBV12-4; j_gene: TRBJ2-7; abundance: few; CDR3nt: TGTGCCAGCAGTTTTGGGGGACAGGGAGGGCTTCCATCCAACTTC; CDR3aa: CASSFGGQGGLPSNF
d_gene: NA; v_gene: TRBV6-1; j_gene: TRBJ2-3; abundance: few; CDR3nt: TGTGCCAGCACCGAAGTTGGCGAATCGGATACGCAGTATTTT; CDR3aa: CASTEVGESDTQYF
d_gene: NA; v_gene: TRBV29-1; j_gene: TRBJ2-1; abundance: many; CDR3nt: TGCAGCGTTGTGTCTGTGGCCTACAATGAGCAGTTCTTC; CDR3aa: CSVVSVAYNEQFF
d_gene: NA; v_gene: TRBV27; j_gene: TRBJ2-7; abundance: many; CDR3nt: TGTGCCAGCAGTTCATGGGGAGACGGGAATCGCGAGCAGTACTTC; CDR3aa: CASSSWGDGNREQYF
d_gene: NA; v_gene: TRBV13; j_gene: TRBJ1-5; abundance: NA; CDR3nt: TGTGCCAGCAGTTACGGGCTAAATCAGCCCCAGCATTTT; CDR3aa: CASSYGLNQPQHF
d_gene: TRBD1; v_gene: TRBV9; j_gene: TRBJ2-6; abundance: NA; CDR3nt: TGTGCCAGCACCGGACAGGGAACGGGGGCCAACGTCCTGACTTTC; CDR3aa: CASTGQGTGANVLTF
d_gene: NA; v_gene: TRBV12-3/TRBV12-4; j_gene: TRBJ2-1; abundance: NA; CDR3nt: TGTGCCAGCAGCCCTGAGGACTACTCCTACAATGAGCAGTTCTTC; CDR3aa: CASSPEDYSYNEQFF
d_gene: NA; v_gene: TRBV2; j_gene: TRBJ2-5; abundance: once; CDR3nt: TGTGCCAGCAGTTACCCTACCCTTGCGGCCGAAGAGACCCAGTACTTC; CDR3aa: CASSYPTLAAEETQYF
d_gene: TRBD1; v_gene: TRBV15; j_gene: TRBJ2-7; abundance: NA; CDR3nt: TGTGCCACCAGTCCGCGGACAGGGGGCCCGATATACGAGCAGTACTTC; CDR3aa: CATSPRTGGPIYEQYF
d_gene: NA; v_gene: TRBV2; j_gene: TRBJ1-5; abundance: many; CDR3nt: TGTGCCAGCAGTCGAATGACAGGTTTTAATCAGCCCCAGCATTTT; CDR3aa: CASSRMTGFNQPQHF
d_gene: NA; v_gene: TRBV11-2; j_gene: TRBJ2-5; abundance: once; CDR3nt: TGTGCCAGCAGCCACGGGGGCTACCAAGAGACCCAGTACTTC; CDR3aa: CASSHGGYQETQYF
d_gene: NA; v_gene: TRBV6-5; j_gene: TRBJ1-1; abundance: few; CDR3nt: TGTGCCAGCAGTTACTCGCGCTGGGGGAACACTGAAGCTTTCTTT; CDR3aa: CASSYSRWGNTEAFF
d_gene: TRBD1; v_gene: TRBV7-9; j_gene: TRBJ2-7; abundance: many; CDR3nt: TGTGCCAGCAGCTACCCGACAGGGTTAGTCTACGAGCAGTACTTC; CDR3aa: CASSYPTGLVYEQYF
d_gene: TRBD2; v_gene: TRBV5-1; j_gene: TRBJ2-3; abundance: many; CDR3nt: TGCGCCAGCAGCCTAGCGGGAGGGCCGGAAGATACGCAGTATTTT; CDR3aa: CASSLAGGPEDTQYF
d_gene: TRBD1; v_gene: TRBV3-1; j_gene: TRBJ1-1; abundance: few; CDR3nt: TGTGCCAGCAGCCACTCCCGGGCAGGGGGGATGTACACTGAAGCTTTCTTT; CDR3aa: CASSHSRAGGMYTEAFF
d_gene: TRBD1; v_gene: TRBV4-1; j_gene: TRBJ1-1; abundance: NA; CDR3nt: TGCGCCAGCAGCCAAGATGGACAGGGGGACACTGAAGCTTTCTTT; CDR3aa: CASSQDGQGDTEAFF
d_gene: NA; v_gene: TRBV12-3/TRBV12-4; j_gene: TRBJ1-3; abundance: many; CDR3nt: TGTGCCAGCGGTAGGGGGGGACCTGGAAACACCATATATTTT; CDR3aa: CASGRGGPGNTIYF
d_gene: TRBD1; v_gene: TRBV6-1; j_gene: TRBJ1-1; abundance: many; CDR3nt: TGTGCCACTGGGACAGGGTTGAACACTGAAGCTTTCTTT; CDR3aa: CATGTGLNTEAFF
d_gene: NA; v_gene: TRBV12-3/TRBV12-4; j_gene: TRBJ2-1; abundance: many; CDR3nt: TGTGCCAGCAGTTTCCCCCAGAAGACCTACAATGAGCAGTTCTTC; CDR3aa: CASSFPQKTYNEQFF
d_gene: NA; v_gene: TRBV7-8; j_gene: TRBJ1-5; abundance: many; CDR3nt: TGTGCCAGCAGCCATCGAATAAGTGGCCGGAACGGGCATCAGCCCCAGCATTTT; CDR3aa: CASSHRISGRNGHQPQHF
d_gene: NA; v_gene: TRBV7-2; j_gene: TRBJ2-7; abundance: many; CDR3nt: TGTGCCAGCAGCTCACCGGCCTACGAGCAGTACTTC; CDR3aa: CASSSPAYEQYF
d_gene: NA; v_gene: TRBV6-5; j_gene: TRBJ2-1; abundance: many; CDR3nt: TGTGCCAGCAGTTACAGGGCGTCTTACAATGAGCAGTTCTTC; CDR3aa: CASSYRASYNEQFF
d_gene: NA; v_gene: TRBV4-1; j_gene: TRBJ2-1; abundance: few; CDR3nt: TGCGCCAGCAGAGGACTTATGCGACGGAATGAGCAGTTCTTC; CDR3aa: CASRGLMRRNEQFF
d_gene: NA; v_gene: TRBV11-2; j_gene: TRBJ1-6; abundance: many; CDR3nt: TGTGCCAGCAGCCCCACCACTGGCAGACATAATTCACCCCTCCACTTT; CDR3aa: CASSPTTGRHNSPLHF
d_gene: NA; v_gene: TRBV28; j_gene: TRBJ1-2; abundance: many; CDR3nt: TGTGCCAGCGATCGGGGGGCAGGCTATGGCTACACCTTC; CDR3aa: CASDRGAGYGYTF
d_gene: NA; v_gene: TRBV6-2/TRBV6-3; j_gene: TRBJ2-3; abundance: NA; CDR3nt: TGTGCCAGCAGTTACTCGGTCACAGATACGCAGTATTTT; CDR3aa: CASSYSVTDTQYF
d_gene: NA; v_gene: TRBV20-1; j_gene: TRBJ2-2; abundance: NA; CDR3nt: TGCAGTGCTAGAGTAGCGCGTTCGAACACCGGGGAGCTGTTTTTT; CDR3aa: CSARVARSNTGELFF
d_gene: TRBD2; v_gene: TRBV6-1; j_gene: TRBJ2-2; abundance: many; CDR3nt: TGTGCCAGCATTAAACTCGGGAGGGCGATCACCGGGGAGCTGTTTTTT; CDR3aa: CASIKLGRAITGELFF
d_gene: TRBD2; v_gene: TRBV7-9; j_gene: TRBJ2-3; abundance: many; CDR3nt: TGTGCCAGCAGCCCGCCGGGACTAGCGGTCTTGGGAGATACGCAGTATTTT; CDR3aa: CASSPPGLAVLGDTQYF
d_gene: NA; v_gene: TRBV6-2/TRBV6-3; j_gene: TRBJ2-1; abundance: few; CDR3nt: TGTGCCAGCAGTTCAAGACACAGGACGGGCGAGCAGTTCTTC; CDR3aa: CASSSRHRTGEQFF
d_gene: NA; v_gene: TRBV6-1; j_gene: TRBJ2-7; abundance: many; CDR3nt: TGTGCCAGCAGTCGAGGCTTCGAGCAGTACTTC; CDR3aa: CASSRGFEQYF
d_gene: TRBD2; v_gene: TRBV11-2; j_gene: TRBJ2-7; abundance: many; CDR3nt: TGTGCCAGCAGCGATTTGGGCCTCCGGGGGGGCGCGATCTACGAGCAGTACTTC; CDR3aa: CASSDLGLRGGAIYEQYF
d_gene: TRBD2; v_gene: TRBV12-3/TRBV12-4; j_gene: TRBJ2-3; abundance: many; CDR3nt: TGTGCCAGCAGTTTTTTTCGGACTAGCCCAGATACGCAGTATTTT; CDR3aa: CASSFFRTSPDTQYF
d_gene: NA; v_gene: TRBV20-1; j_gene: TRBJ2-1; abundance: many; CDR3nt: TGCAGTGCTCTTTCTAGTTTCCCCCTCTATGAGCAGTTCTTC; CDR3aa: CSALSSFPLYEQFF